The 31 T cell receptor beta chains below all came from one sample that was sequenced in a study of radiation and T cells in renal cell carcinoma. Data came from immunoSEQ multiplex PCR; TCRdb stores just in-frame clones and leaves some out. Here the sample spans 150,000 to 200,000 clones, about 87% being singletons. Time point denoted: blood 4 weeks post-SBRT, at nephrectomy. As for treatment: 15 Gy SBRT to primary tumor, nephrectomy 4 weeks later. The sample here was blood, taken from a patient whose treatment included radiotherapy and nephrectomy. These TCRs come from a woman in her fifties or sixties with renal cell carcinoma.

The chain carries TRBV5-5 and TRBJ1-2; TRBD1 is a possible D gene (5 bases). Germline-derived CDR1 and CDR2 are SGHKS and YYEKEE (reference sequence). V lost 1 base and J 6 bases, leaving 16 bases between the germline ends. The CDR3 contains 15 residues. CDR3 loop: CASSLPGLIRDGYTF. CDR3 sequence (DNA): TGTGCCAGCAGCTTGCCAGGGTTGATAAGGGATGGCTACACCTTC.

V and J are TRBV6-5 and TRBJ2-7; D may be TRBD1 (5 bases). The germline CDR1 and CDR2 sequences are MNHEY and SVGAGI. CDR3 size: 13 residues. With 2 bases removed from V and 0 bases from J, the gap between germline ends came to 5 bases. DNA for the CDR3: TGTGCCAGCAGTTACGACAGCTCCTACGAGCAGTACTTC. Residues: CASSYDSSYEQYF.

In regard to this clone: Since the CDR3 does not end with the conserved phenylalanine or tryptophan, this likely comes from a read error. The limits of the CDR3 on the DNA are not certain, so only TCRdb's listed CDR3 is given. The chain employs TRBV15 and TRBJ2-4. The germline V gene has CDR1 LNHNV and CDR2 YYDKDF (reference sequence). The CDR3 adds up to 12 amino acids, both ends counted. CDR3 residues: CATSRDGFSGYL.

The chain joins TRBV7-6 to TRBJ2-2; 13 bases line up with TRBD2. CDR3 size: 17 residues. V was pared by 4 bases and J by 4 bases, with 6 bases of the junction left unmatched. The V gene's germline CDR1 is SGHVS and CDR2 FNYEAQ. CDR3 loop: CASSSGGLAGPTGELFF. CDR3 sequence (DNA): TGTGCCAGCAGCTCAGGGGGACTAGCGGGGCCCACCGGGGAGCTGTTTTTT.

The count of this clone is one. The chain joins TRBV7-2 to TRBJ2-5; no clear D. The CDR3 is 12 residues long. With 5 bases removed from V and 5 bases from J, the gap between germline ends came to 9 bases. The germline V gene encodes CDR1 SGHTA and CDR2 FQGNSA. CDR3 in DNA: TGTGCCAGCAGCCCCGCTGGGGAGACCCAGTACTTC. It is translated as CASSPAGETQYF. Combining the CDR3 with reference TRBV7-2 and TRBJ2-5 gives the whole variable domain GAGVSQSPSNKVTEKGKDVELRCDPISGHTALYWYRQSLGQGLEFLIYFQGNSAPDKSGLPSDRFSAERTGGSVSTLTIQRTQQEDSAVYLCASSPAGETQYFGPGTRLLVL.

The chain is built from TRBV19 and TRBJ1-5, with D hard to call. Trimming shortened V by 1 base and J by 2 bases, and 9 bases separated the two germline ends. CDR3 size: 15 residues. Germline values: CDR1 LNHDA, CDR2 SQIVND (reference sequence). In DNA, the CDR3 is TGTGCCAGTAGTATAGTAGATAGACGCAATCAGCCCCAGCATTTT. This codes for CASSIVDRRNQPQHF.

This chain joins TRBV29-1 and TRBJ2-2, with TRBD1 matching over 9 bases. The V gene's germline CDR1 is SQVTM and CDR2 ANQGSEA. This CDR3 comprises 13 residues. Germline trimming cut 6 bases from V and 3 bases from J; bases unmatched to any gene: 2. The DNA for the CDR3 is TGCAGCGTGGGACAGGGATACACCGGGGAGCTGTTTTTT. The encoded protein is CSVGQGYTGELFF.

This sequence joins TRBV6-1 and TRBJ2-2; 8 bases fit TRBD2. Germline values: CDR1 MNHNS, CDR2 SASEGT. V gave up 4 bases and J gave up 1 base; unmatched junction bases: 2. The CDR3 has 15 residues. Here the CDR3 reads CASSVLAGNTGELFF. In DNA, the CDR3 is TGTGCCAGCAGTGTGCTAGCGGGGAACACCGGGGAGCTGTTTTTT.

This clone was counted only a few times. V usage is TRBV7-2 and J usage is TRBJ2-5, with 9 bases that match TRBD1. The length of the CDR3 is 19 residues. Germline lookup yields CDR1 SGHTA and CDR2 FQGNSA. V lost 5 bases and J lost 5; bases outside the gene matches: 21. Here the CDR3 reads CASSRLRGGQGNPRETQYF. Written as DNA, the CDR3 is TGTGCCAGCAGCCGCCTAAGAGGAGGACAGGGGAACCCAAGGGAGACCCAGTACTTC.

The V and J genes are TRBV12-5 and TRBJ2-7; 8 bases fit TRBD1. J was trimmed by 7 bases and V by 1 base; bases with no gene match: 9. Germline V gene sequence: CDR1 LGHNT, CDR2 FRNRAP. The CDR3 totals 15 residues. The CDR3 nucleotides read TGTGCTAGTGGTTTGGACGGACAGGGCCCTGATGAGCAGTACTTC. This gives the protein CASGLDGQGPDEQYF.

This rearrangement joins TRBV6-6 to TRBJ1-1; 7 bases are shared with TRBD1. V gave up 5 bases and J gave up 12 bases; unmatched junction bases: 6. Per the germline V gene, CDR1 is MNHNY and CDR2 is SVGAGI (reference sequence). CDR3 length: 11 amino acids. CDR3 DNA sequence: TGTGCCAGCAGTCAAGACAGGGACCCTTTCTTT. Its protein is CASSQDRDPFF.

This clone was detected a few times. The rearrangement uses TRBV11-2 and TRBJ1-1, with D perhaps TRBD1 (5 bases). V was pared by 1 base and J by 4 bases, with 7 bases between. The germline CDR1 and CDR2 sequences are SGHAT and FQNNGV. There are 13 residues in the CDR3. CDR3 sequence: CASSLGGVTEAFF. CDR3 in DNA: TGTGCCAGCAGCTTAGGGGGGGTCACTGAAGCTTTCTTT.

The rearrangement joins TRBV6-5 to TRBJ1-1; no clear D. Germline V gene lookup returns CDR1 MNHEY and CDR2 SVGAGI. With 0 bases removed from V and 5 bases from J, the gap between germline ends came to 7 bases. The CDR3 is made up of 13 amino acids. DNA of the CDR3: TGTGCCAGCAGTTACTCCCGGACTACTGAAGCTTTCTTT. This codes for CASSYSRTTEAFF.

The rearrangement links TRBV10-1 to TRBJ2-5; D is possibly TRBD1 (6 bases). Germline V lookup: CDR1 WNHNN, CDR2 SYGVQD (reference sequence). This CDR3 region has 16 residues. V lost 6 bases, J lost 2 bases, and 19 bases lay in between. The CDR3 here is CASRPLLGARQETQYF. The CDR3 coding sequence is TGCGCCAGCAGACCCCTTTTGGGGGCTCGGCAAGAGACCCAGTACTTC.

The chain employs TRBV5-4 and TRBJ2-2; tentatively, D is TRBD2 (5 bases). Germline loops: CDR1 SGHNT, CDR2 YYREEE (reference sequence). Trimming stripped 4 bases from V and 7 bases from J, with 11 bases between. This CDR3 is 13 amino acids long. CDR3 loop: CASSGQGSGELFF. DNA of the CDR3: TGTGCCAGCAGCGGCCAAGGGAGCGGGGAGCTGTTTTTT.

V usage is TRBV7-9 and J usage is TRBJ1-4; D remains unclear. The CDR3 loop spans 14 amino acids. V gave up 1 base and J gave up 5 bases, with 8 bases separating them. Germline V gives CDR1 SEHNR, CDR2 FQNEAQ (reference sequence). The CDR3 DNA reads TGTGCCAGCAGCTTAGACTTGGGGAATGAAAAACTGTTTTTT. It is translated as CASSLDLGNEKLFF.

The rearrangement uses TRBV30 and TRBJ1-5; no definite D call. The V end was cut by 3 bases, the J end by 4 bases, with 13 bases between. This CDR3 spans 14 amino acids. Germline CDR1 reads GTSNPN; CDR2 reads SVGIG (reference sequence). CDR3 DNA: TGTGCCTGGAGAGGCCCGGGGATGAATCAGCCCCAGCATTTT. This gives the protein CAWRGPGMNQPQHF.

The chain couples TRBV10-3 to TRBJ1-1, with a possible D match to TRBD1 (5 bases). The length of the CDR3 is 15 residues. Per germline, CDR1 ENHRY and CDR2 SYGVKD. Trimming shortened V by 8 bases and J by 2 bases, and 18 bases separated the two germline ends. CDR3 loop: CAIGGDSRANTEAFF. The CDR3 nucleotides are TGTGCCATCGGAGGGGATTCCCGAGCCAACACTGAAGCTTTCTTT.

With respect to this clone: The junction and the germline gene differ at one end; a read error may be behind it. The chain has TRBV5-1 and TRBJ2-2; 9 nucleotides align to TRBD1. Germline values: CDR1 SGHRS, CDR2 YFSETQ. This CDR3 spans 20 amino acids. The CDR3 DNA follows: TGCGCCAGCACCCCCAATCTTCCGGGACAGGGTGTATCGAAGACCGGGGAGCTGTTTTTT. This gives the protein CASTPNLPGQGVSKTGELFF.

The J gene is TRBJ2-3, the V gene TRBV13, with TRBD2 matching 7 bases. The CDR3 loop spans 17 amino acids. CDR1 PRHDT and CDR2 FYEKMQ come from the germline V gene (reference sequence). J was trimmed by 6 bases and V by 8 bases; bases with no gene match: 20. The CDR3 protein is CASYASIPGDYSDTQYF. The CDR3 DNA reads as TGTGCCAGCTACGCATCAATCCCGGGGGACTATTCGGATACGCAGTATTTT. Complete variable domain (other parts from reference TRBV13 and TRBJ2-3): AAGVIQSPRHLIKEKRETATLKCYPIPRHDTVYWYQQGPGQDPQFLISFYEKMQSDKGSIPDRFSAQQFSDYHSELNMSSLELGDSALYFCASYASIPGDYSDTQYFGPGTRLTVL.

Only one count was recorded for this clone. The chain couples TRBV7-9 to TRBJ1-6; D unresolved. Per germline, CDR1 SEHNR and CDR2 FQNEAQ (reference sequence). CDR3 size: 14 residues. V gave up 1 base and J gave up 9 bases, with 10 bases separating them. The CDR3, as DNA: TGTGCCAGCAGCTTAGTTCCAGACGGTTCACCCCTCCACTTT. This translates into CASSLVPDGSPLHF.

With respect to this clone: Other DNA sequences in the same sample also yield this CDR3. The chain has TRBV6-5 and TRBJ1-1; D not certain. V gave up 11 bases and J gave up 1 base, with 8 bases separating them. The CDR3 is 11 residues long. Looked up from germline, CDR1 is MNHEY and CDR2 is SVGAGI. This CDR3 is CASRGNTEAFF. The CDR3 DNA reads TGTGCCTCCCGGGGGAACACTGAAGCTTTCTTT.

CDR3 sequence reads: CASSKDRELGQPQHF. CDR3 sequence (DNA): TGTGCCAGTAGTAAGGATAGGGAACTCGGGCAGCCCCAGCATTTT. The chain combines TRBV19 with TRBJ1-5, with D unclear. Germline values: CDR1 LNHDA, CDR2 SQIVND (reference sequence). V was trimmed by 4 bases and J by 7 bases, leaving 17 bases between them. The CDR3 is 15 residues long.

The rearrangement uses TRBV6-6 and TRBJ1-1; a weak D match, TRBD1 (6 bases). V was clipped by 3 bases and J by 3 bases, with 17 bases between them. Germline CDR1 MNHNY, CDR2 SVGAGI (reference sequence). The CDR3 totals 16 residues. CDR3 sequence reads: CASSYQAGVGYTEAFF. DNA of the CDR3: TGTGCCAGCAGTTATCAAGCAGGGGTCGGGTACACTGAAGCTTTCTTT.

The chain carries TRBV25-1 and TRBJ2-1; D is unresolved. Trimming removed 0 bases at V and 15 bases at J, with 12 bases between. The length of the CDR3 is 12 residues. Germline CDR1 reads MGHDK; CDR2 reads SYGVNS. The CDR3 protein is CASSEYKAVLFF. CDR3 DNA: TGTGCCAGCAGTGAATATAAGGCGGTGCTGTTCTTC.

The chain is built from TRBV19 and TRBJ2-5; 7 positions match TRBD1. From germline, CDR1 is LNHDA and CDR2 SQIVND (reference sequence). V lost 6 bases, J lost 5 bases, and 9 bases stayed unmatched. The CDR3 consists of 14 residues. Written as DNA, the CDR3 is TGTGCCAGTAGCCAAACAGGGGATGGGGAGACCCAGTACTTC. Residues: CASSQTGDGETQYF. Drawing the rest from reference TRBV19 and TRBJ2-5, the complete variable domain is DGGITQSPKYLFRKEGQNVTLSCEQNLNHDAMYWYRQDPGQGLRLIYYSQIVNDFQKGDIAEGYSVSREKKESFPLTVTSAQKNPTAFYLCASSQTGDGETQYFGPGTRLLVL.

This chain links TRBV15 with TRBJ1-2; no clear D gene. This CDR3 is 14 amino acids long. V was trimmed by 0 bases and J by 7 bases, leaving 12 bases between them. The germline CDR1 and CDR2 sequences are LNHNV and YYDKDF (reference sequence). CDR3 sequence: CATSREVLGGGYTF. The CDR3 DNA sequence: TGTGCCACCAGCAGAGAGGTACTCGGAGGTGGCTACACCTTC.

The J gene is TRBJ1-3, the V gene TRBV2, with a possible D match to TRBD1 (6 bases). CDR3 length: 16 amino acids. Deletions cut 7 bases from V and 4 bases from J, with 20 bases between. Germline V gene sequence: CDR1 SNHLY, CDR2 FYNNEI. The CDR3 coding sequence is TGTGCCAGCAAGAGTACAGGGAGGATAGGGGGAAACACCATATATTTT. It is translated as CASKSTGRIGGNTIYF.

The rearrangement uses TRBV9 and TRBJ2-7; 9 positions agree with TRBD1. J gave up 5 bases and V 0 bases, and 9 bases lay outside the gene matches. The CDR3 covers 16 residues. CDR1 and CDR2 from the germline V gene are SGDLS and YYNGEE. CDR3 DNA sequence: TGTGCCAGCAGCGTAGACCATAGGGGACAGGGAAACGAGCAGTACTTC. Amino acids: CASSVDHRGQGNEQYF.

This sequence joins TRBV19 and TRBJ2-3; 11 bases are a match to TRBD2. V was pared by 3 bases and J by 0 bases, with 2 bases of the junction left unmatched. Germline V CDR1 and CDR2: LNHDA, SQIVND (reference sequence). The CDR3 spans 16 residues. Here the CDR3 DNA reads TGTGCCAGTAGTATTACTAGCGGGGGAAGCACAGATACGCAGTATTTT. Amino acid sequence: CASSITSGGSTDTQYF.

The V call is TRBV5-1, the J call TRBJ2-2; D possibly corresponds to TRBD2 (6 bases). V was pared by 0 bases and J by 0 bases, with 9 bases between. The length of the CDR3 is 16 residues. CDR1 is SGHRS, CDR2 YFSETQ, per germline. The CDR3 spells CASSLEASANTGELFF. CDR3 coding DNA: TGCGCCAGCAGCTTGGAGGCTAGCGCGAACACCGGGGAGCTGTTTTTT.